The text below deals with one T cell receptor (beta chain). The antigen this receptor binds is unknown. No base quality information exists; no much larger clone differs at one position. This entry comes from a study of cytomegalovirus exposure and HLA in healthy donors (dated by TCRdb to about 2017). Notes on the research overall: An earlier analysis of some 600 of the donors reported 250 to 300 Gb of sequence data and 95 million to 140 million unique TCR beta sequences obtained from around 180 million T cells. An early release that covered about 600 HLA-typed donors contained approximately 300 gigabases of sequencing data and about 84 million unique TCR sequences. Of the roughly 390 genotyped donors, approximately 82% fell in the genetic ancestry cluster associated with self-reported Caucasian donors. The study aimed to test whether signatures of past pathogen exposure could be identified by cataloging public T cell receptors. Using immunosequencing, the study profiled T cell repertoires from fewer than 700 subjects and related those repertoires to cytomegalovirus serostatus. Along with the approximately 650-subject first cohort, a separate validation cohort of over a hundred different subjects was used. The study combined high-throughput TCR immunosequencing, statistical association of individual TCRs with disease status, and machine learning to predict cytomegalovirus infection status. A later analysis re-examined previously published TCR beta repertoires from roughly 650 donors and added high-resolution HLA genotyping to investigate patterns of TCR occurrence. Rather than using new phenotypic data, the later analysis identified candidate immune exposures from TCR beta sequences and from how often those sequences occurred across donors. An earlier analysis of approximately 630 of the donors applied high-throughput TCR beta sequencing to assess whether each TCR beta V gene segment acted as functional or pseudogenic. Alongside the repertoire data, information on donor age, sex, ethnicity and CMV serostatus was compiled. A later genetic analysis used genome-wide SNP genotypes for about three fifths of the 666 donors, treating that subset as a discovery cohort. Every discovery cohort repertoire had been produced on one sequencing platform. Both class I and class II loci were covered by HLA typing, at four-digit resolution. The number of typed donors differed by locus: about 629-630 for A, B, C, DRB1 and DQB1; 522 for DQA1; some 610 for DPA1; and around 450 for DPB1. Because of strong linkage in the cohort, roughly five DR-DQ haplotypes were treated as single units for association and clustering. On average, roughly 250,000 unique TCR beta nucleotide sequences were sequenced per donor among roughly 430 genotyped donors of the cohort, with roughly 18% of those sequences being non-productive.

The cohort consisted of 600 to 750 healthy bone marrow donors. At the time of sampling, all cohort members were nominally healthy, though unrecorded immune exposures were likely present. The donor was CMV seropositive and belonged to the group of around 300 seropositive cohort members. Every donor gave a peripheral blood sample, and the peripheral blood mononuclear cells from that sample were used for TCR beta sequencing. Genomic DNA extraction from the blood cell samples was performed with the Qiagen DNeasy Blood Extraction Kit. The full study reports these points: In a later analysis, TCR association rates were found to vary across HLA loci, with the most associated TCRs seen for DRB1 alleles and the fewest for HLA-C alleles. When HLA alleles, especially DR and DQ, strongly co-occurred, attributing TCR associations to individual alleles was difficult. The study gave a list of over 150 TCR beta chains associated with cytomegalovirus. Across donors, most TCR sequences were observed very rarely, whereas some public TCRs were present in many individuals. The sequencing pipeline was judged likely to have produced a cluster of highly shared sequence variants as a technical artifact. Specific HLA alleles were associated with 16,951 TCR beta sequences at a false discovery rate of 0.05 in a later analysis. A further reported finding was that TCR beta sequences accurately predicted the HLA-A and HLA-B alleles for most subjects in the first cohort. A later genetic analysis associated a missense DCLRE1C variant with V-gene and J-gene trimming of TCR beta chains, and an independent cohort replicated the association. Some IMGT-functional V segments, including TRBV6-2 and TRBV6-3, could not be told apart with the 87-base-pair reads, so those segments were excluded. Linkage disequilibrium might explain the correlated functional status among segregating V segments, but an unknown experimental factor could not be excluded. In a later genetic analysis, fewer N-insertions in productive TCRs were reported among donors in an Asian-associated ancestry cluster than the roughly 670-donor mean. In vitro tests confirmed that three of the cytomegalovirus-associated TCR beta chains recognize cytomegalovirus antigens. The classifier was reported to diagnose cytomegalovirus status with high specificity and sensitivity in both the original cohort and the validation cohort. This cohort had only TCR beta chains sequenced, and the lack of alpha or paired-chain data limited which features could be detected. Sequencing depth was assumed to be roughly uniform across donors in the presence/absence analyses, though that assumption may not hold. A later analysis reported that several top co-occurrence clusters appeared linked to parvovirus B19, influenza, CMV and Epstein-Barr virus. The authors suggested that the approach could potentially be extended to other disease states and immunological phenotypes. For the cohort, immune exposure information was limited to CMV serostatus. The earlier analysis of 587 of the donors excluded some 15 rarely observed V segments, including chromosome 9 orphons, because counts were too low. A later analysis found that most CMV-associated TCR beta chains appeared HLA-restricted, with HLA associations seemingly driven largely by CMV exposure. In a later analysis, HLA-associated TCR beta chains showed more clonal expansion and lower generation probabilities than non-associated chains that were equally common. In an earlier analysis of around 600 of the donors, most TCR beta V segments were observed in productive rearrangements about 87% or about 30% of the time, broadly matching IMGT annotations. Because HLA typing was unavailable for some donors at each locus, only the typed subset was used in association tests.

Library prep was done by the immunoSEQ multiplex PCR assay. A mixture of 60 forward primers for TCR Vbeta segments and 13 reverse primers for TCR Jbeta segments was used in the multiplex PCR. The CDR3 region of rearranged TCR beta genes was amplified from genomic DNA with a multiplex PCR assay. The Illumina HiSeq System was used to sequence the amplified TCR beta libraries as 87-base-pair reads. In the source study's methods: A later analysis counted approximately 76 million unique TCR beta chains across the 670 or so repertoires, and some 12 million of these chains were shared by at least two donors. A nearest-neighbor algorithm error-corrected the raw reads and collapsed the reads into unique sequences, merging closely related sequences to remove PCR and sequencing errors. Alignment of CDR3 sequences to IMGT reference sequences was used to assign V, D and J gene segments. Each retained sequence needed at least a six-nucleotide match to both a V gene segment and a J gene segment. A rearrangement counted as productive if the CDR3 had no stop codons and remained in frame with V and J, and every other rearrangement counted as non-productive. Following IMGT convention, CDR3 was defined as the stretch from the second conserved V-encoded cysteine to the conserved J-encoded phenylalanine. In an earlier analysis of more than 550 of the donors, sequences lacking an unambiguous match to a single V gene segment were excluded. An earlier analysis of 500 to 700 of the donors classified V segments as functional when productive rearrangements were above 56.7% and as segregating when the standard deviation between donors was above 5%. A statistical classification framework was built to diagnose cytomegalovirus status from the catalog of TCR beta chain sequences. In a later analysis, V and J genes were assigned by comparing TCR nucleotide sequences against IMGT/GENE-DB human TR gene sequences. In a later analysis, CDR3 sequences and most-parsimonious VDJ recombination scenarios were assigned using the TCRdist pipeline. In a later analysis, every TCR beta chain was defined by the combination of its CDR3 amino acid sequence and its V-gene family, and reads without a unique V-gene family were dropped. As a way to deal with suspected cross-contamination and a sequencing artifact, a later analysis dropped hundreds of nucleotide sequences that were highly shared and had low generation probability. A later analysis calculated a clonal expansion index for each public chain from normalized within-repertoire ranks of inferred template counts. In a later analysis, generation probabilities were computed using a VDJ recombination model fitted to out-of-frame rearrangements, and the results were checked against IGoR. In a later analysis, TCR-TCR, TCR-HLA and TCR-CMV co-occurrence was scored with hypergeometric tests, and a repertoire-size bias correction was applied to TCR pairs. In a later analysis, false discovery rates were estimated by permuting HLA or CMV assignments 20 times. In a later analysis, co-occurring TCRs were grouped using DBSCAN, with TCRdist sequence similarity added in when clustering inside HLA-allele-positive subsets. Co-occurrence clustering excluded repertoires with fewer than 30,000 or more than 120,000 public chains, plus five with anomalous nucleotide sharing. This immuneACCESS table, as held by TCRdb, lists in-frame sequences with V and J called but not all clones. Of the missing ones, under half trace to an unresolved V gene in checked studies; the others have no known cause. The V and J calls and clone size come from that table; D and trimming were worked out from the DNA. The sample records some 170,000 clones, about three quarters of which are singletons. The ten largest clones represent under 8% of the sample.

As encoded in the germline V gene (reference sequence), CDR1 is PRHDT while CDR2 is FYEKMQ. V and J are truncated by 1 base and 4 bases respectively, leaving an intervening sequence of 11 bases. Measured from the cysteine to the phenylalanine, the CDR3 is 14 residues long. Left in the record is the CDR3 DNA by itself, 42 bases read in frame from the first base. Material: PBMCs. The TCR sequence derives from a man between 35 and 55 years old in good health and CMV-seropositive. The rearranged segments are TRBV13 and TRBJ2-7; TRBD2 is possibly the D segment (6 matching bases). The DNA sequence is TGTGCCAGCAGCTTAGCTGCTAGCGCTTACGAGCAGTACTTC. This sequence encodes CASSLAASAYEQYF.